These 22 T cell receptor beta chains were sequenced from one sample in a study of blood T cells in healthy people across ages. Together with a sample-barcoded 5' primer, a J-beta primer mix was included in a second PCR lasting roughly 6 to 12 cycles. In TCRdb, the 5' RACE reads were re-called with MiXCR into one record per CDR3 protein. In the table there are 650,000 to 1,000,000 distinct CDR3 sequences, about 37% of which are singletons. Sequenced material: blood. All receptors come from a man younger than 30 in good health.

The chain links TRBV20-1 to TRBJ2-3, with TRBD2 identical over 14 bases. The V gene's germline CDR1 is DFQATT and CDR2 SNEGSKA (reference sequence). V gave up 5 bases and J gave up 4 bases; unmatched junction bases: 8. The CDR3 loop spans 16 amino acids. DNA for the CDR3: TGCAGTGCTCCTACGACTAGCGGGGGGGGCTCAGATACGCAGTATTTT. Translated, it gives CSAPTTSGGGSDTQYF.

This rearrangement joins TRBV30 to TRBJ2-7; D perhaps matches TRBD1 (7 bases). This CDR3 comprises 14 residues. V dropped 2 bases and J dropped 3 bases, with 14 bases sitting between them. Germline V lookup: CDR1 GTSNPN, CDR2 SVGIG (reference sequence). The CDR3 region is CAWSRLRGVYEQYF. The CDR3 bases are TGTGCCTGGAGTCGGCTCAGGGGGGTCTACGAGCAGTACTTC.

This clonotype was counted many times. This chain joins TRBV12-3 or TRBV12-4 and TRBJ2-3, with D perhaps TRBD2 (6 bases). V was pared by 3 bases and J by 4 bases, with 8 bases between. The CDR3 covers 13 residues. In DNA form, the CDR3 reads TGTGCCAGCAGTTTCGGGGGATCAGATACGCAGTATTTT. This gives the protein CASSFGGSDTQYF.

This clonotype appeared a single time. The chain has TRBV15 and TRBJ2-3, with TRBD1 matching over 7 bases. This CDR3 has 15 residues. The V gene end was trimmed by 5 bases and the J gene end by 0 bases; junction bases not matched to a gene: 5. Germline CDR1 is LNHNV and CDR2 is YYDKDF (reference sequence). CDR3 in amino acids: CATSANRGSTDTQYF. The DNA of the CDR3 is TGTGCCACCAGCGCGAACAGGGGTAGCACAGATACGCAGTATTTT.

CDR3: CASSGLGQKLQDSNQPQHF. The CDR3 DNA sequence: TGTGCCAGCAGTGGACTAGGACAGAAGCTCCAGGATAGCAATCAGCCCCAGCATTTT. J is TRBJ1-5 and V is TRBV2; maybe TRBD1 (6 bases). Looked up from germline, CDR1 is SNHLY and CDR2 is FYNNEI. This CDR3 has 19 residues. V shed 4 bases and J shed 0 bases, with 22 bases lying between them.

The table lists this clonotype with a few counts. The chain has TRBV6-2 or TRBV6-3 and TRBJ2-6, with D hard to call. The CDR3 consists of 12 residues. CDR1 is MNHEY and CDR2 is SVGEGT in the germline V gene. V lost 3 bases to trimming and J lost 6 bases, with 3 bases between them. The CDR3 here is CASSYSANVLTF. CDR3 nucleotides: TGTGCCAGCAGTTATTCGGCCAACGTCCTGACTTTC.

The chain joins TRBV9 to TRBJ2-7; D gene unclear. V dropped 0 bases and J dropped 2 bases, with 12 bases sitting between them. The CDR3 consists of 15 residues. The germline gives CDR1 SGDLS, CDR2 YYNGEE. The CDR3 sequence is CASSVAGQSPYEQYF. CDR3 sequence (DNA): TGTGCCAGCAGCGTAGCTGGGCAGTCCCCCTACGAGCAGTACTTC.

This clonotype was detected a few times. V usage is TRBV7-9 and J usage is TRBJ2-4, with unresolved D. The length of the CDR3 is 13 residues. V was pared by 0 bases and J by 8 bases, with 8 bases between. Per the germline V gene, CDR1 is SEHNR and CDR2 is FQNEAQ (reference sequence). In DNA, the CDR3 is TGTGCCAGCAGCTTAGCGCAGATTGACATTCAGTACTTC. Translation: CASSLAQIDIQYF.

This chain uses TRBV2 with TRBJ1-2; D may be TRBD1 (5 bases). Germline V gene lookup returns CDR1 SNHLY and CDR2 FYNNEI. CDR3 length: 13 residues. V lost 1 base to trimming and J lost 8 bases, with 11 bases between them. CDR3 amino acids: CASSEEGEVGYTF. Written as DNA, the CDR3 is TGTGCCAGCAGTGAAGAAGGGGAGGTCGGCTACACCTTC.

This clonotype was seen a few times. The chain has TRBV20-1 and TRBJ1-5; TRBD1 agrees at 7 bases. Per the germline V gene, CDR1 is DFQATT and CDR2 is SNEGSKA (reference sequence). V gave up 4 bases and J gave up 7 bases; unmatched junction bases: 7. The CDR3 is made up of 13 amino acids. CDR3 loop: CSATTGVGQPQHF. CDR3 DNA: TGCAGTGCTACCACAGGGGTTGGCCAGCCCCAGCATTTT.

This clonotype has at least ten counts. This chain connects TRBV4-2 to TRBJ2-1; 11 bases map to TRBD2. V dropped 4 bases and J dropped 2; count of bases not matched to a gene: 7. The CDR3 runs to 17 residues. Germline CDR1 reads LGHNA; CDR2 reads YNFKEQ. CDR3: CASSPGLADLPYNEQFF. CDR3 coding DNA: TGTGCCAGCAGCCCGGGACTAGCGGACTTACCCTACAATGAGCAGTTCTTC.

CDR3 sequence: CASSQGAGLYEQYF. CDR3 bases: TGTGCCAGCAGTCAGGGGGCGGGTTTGTACGAGCAGTACTTC. The chain is built from TRBV6-1 and TRBJ2-5, with 8 bases identical to TRBD1. The assigned J gene may be wrong: the sequence end matches TRBJ2-7 better. Germline V gives CDR1 MNHNS, CDR2 SASEGT. This CDR3 is 14 amino acids long.

The chain is built from TRBV7-9 and TRBJ2-1, with TRBD2 matching over 7 bases. V shed 1 base and J 4 bases; nucleotides not matched to a gene: 7. Germline CDR1 is SEHNR and CDR2 is FQNEAQ (reference sequence). This CDR3 is built from 16 residues. The CDR3 DNA is TGTGCCAGCAGCTTAGAGCCTAGCGGCGCTTACAATGAGCAGTTCTTC. Its protein product is CASSLEPSGAYNEQFF. Drawing the rest from reference TRBV7-9 and TRBJ2-1, the complete variable domain is DTGVSQNPRHKITKRGQNVTFRCDPISEHNRLYWYRQTLGQGPEFLTYFQNEAQLEKSRLLSDRFSAERPKGSFSTLEIQRTEQGDSAMYLCASSLEPSGAYNEQFFGPGTRLTVL.

This chain joins TRBV21-1 and TRBJ2-1; the listed D gene, TRBD2, was not tested against the DNA. TRBV21-1 is shown as a pseudogene. The CDR3 has 18 amino acids. The CDR3 protein is CASSKEVLDASSYNEQFF. In DNA form, the CDR3 reads TGTGCCAGCAGCAAAGAAGTGCTAGACGCGAGCTCCTACAATGAGCAGTTCTTC.

V is TRBV7-2 and J is TRBJ2-3; tentative D call: TRBD1 (6 bases). Trimming left V 5 bases short and J 7 bases short, with 7 bases between. This CDR3 is built from 11 residues. Germline loops: CDR1 SGHTA, CDR2 FQGNSA. CDR3 DNA: TGTGCCAGCAGCAGGGGGAATACGCAGTATTTT. It codes for CASSRGNTQYF.

To note about this clonotype: One end of the junction varies from germline; a read error may be responsible. V gene TRBV4-3 combines with J gene TRBJ2-3; 7 bases align to TRBD2. The V gene's germline CDR1 is LGHNA and CDR2 YSLEER. The CDR3 sequence is 15 residues long. CDR3 in amino acids: CASSQEGGITDAQYF. The CDR3 DNA reads TGCGCCAGCAGCCAAGAGGGAGGGATCACAGATGCGCAGTATTTT.

This clonotype was seen ten or more times. V and J are TRBV2 and TRBJ2-1; 10 bases align to TRBD1. Unmatched junction bases numbered 9, after V lost 4 bases and J lost 0 bases. The CDR3 length is 18 residues. From germline, CDR1 is SNHLY and CDR2 FYNNEI. Here the CDR3 DNA reads TGTGCCAGCAGTGCCCTTTTCGGACAGGGGGACTCCTACAATGAGCAGTTCTTC. Its translation is CASSALFGQGDSYNEQFF.

The rearrangement joins TRBV11-1 to TRBJ1-3, with a possible D match to TRBD1 (6 bases). CDR3 length equals 11 residues. Germline V gene lookup returns CDR1 SGHAT and CDR2 FQDESV (reference sequence). V lost 8 bases, J lost 11 bases, and 13 bases lay in between. The CDR3 DNA sequence: TGTGCCAGCGCAACAGGGACCGCCATATATTTT. It yields the protein CASATGTAIYF. Filled out from reference TRBV11-1 and TRBJ1-3, the complete variable domain reads EAEVAQSPRYKITEKSQAVAFWCDPISGHATLYWYRQILGQGPELLVQFQDESVVDDSQLPKDRFSAERLKGVDSTLKIQPAELGDSAMYLCASATGTAIYFGEGSWLTVV.

The chain employs TRBV12-3 or TRBV12-4 and TRBJ2-7; 8 bases align to TRBD2. The V gene end was trimmed by 7 bases and the J gene end by 7 bases; junction bases not matched to a gene: 15. The CDR3 has 15 amino acids. CDR3 in amino acids: CASTAGLAGFDEQYF. CDR3 coding DNA: TGTGCCAGCACCGCAGGCCTAGCGGGCTTCGATGAGCAGTACTTC.

This chain links TRBV7-3 with TRBJ1-2, with TRBD1 as a possible D gene (6 bases). The length of the CDR3 is 15 residues. Germline V gene lookup returns CDR1 SGHTA and CDR2 FQGTGA. Trimming removed 5 bases from V and 4 bases from J, with 17 bases in between. CDR3 protein: CASSPSFGTIYGYTF. CDR3 coding DNA: TGTGCCAGCAGCCCCTCGTTCGGGACAATCTATGGCTACACCTTC. Full variable domain (remainder filled in from reference TRBV7-3 and TRBJ1-2): GAGVSQTPSNKVTEKGKYVELRCDPISGHTALYWYRQSLGQGPEFLIYFQGTGAADDSGLPNDRFFAVRPEGSVSTLKIQRTERGDSAVYLCASSPSFGTIYGYTFGSGTRLTVV.

This clonotype was found a few times. The J gene is TRBJ2-3, the V gene TRBV5-1; D uncertain. This CDR3 is 14 amino acids long. The germline V gene encodes CDR1 SGHRS and CDR2 YFSETQ. Trimming took 8 bases from V and 0 from J, leaving 13 bases between them. This CDR3 reads CASRSVTSTDTQYF. In DNA form, the CDR3 reads TGCGCCAGTCGGTCTGTCACTAGCACAGATACGCAGTATTTT. Variable domain in full (rest from reference TRBV5-1 and TRBJ2-3): KAGVTQTPRYLIKTRGQQVTLSCSPISGHRSVSWYQQTPGQGLQFLFEYFSETQRNKGNFPGRFSGRQFSNSRSEMNVSTLELGDSALYLCASRSVTSTDTQYFGPGTRLTVL.

The genes are TRBV7-2 and TRBJ2-5; D is possibly TRBD1 or TRBD2 (6 bases each). V shed 7 bases and J shed 1 base, with 16 bases lying between them. Germline lookup yields CDR1 SGHTA and CDR2 FQGNSA. This CDR3 region has 15 residues. The CDR3 is CASTPQRGPQETQYF. CDR3 coding DNA: TGTGCCAGCACACCTCAACGGGGGCCCCAAGAGACCCAGTACTTC. The full variable domain, completed using reference TRBV7-2 and TRBJ2-5, is GAGVSQSPSNKVTEKGKDVELRCDPISGHTALYWYRQSLGQGLEFLIYFQGNSAPDKSGLPSDRFSAERTGGSVSTLTIQRTQQEDSAVYLCASTPQRGPQETQYFGPGTRLLVL.